This T cell receptor (beta chain) was profiled in a study of regulatory T cells in long-lasting Graves disease. Study results and limitations: Gene preferences differed: TRBV28, TRBJ1-2, TRBJ2-5 in persistent cases.

According to the study, TCR beta libraries were built with iRepertoire HTBI primers and CDR3-region Arm-PCR. TCRdb reanalysed the multiplex PCR reads using MiXCR and keeps one entry per CDR3 protein. The sample shows around 460,000 distinct CDR3 sequences, 20% to 25% of them seen only once. This CDR3 has 15 residues. Between the trimmed V and J ends, which lost 3 bases and 0 bases, there was a span of 6 bases. Germline V gene data show CDR1 as LGHDT and CDR2 as YNNKEL (reference sequence). Time point defined: persistent/refractory GD, antithyroid drugs over 5 years with positive TRAb. RNA isolated from PBMCs was used to make the TCR library. EDTA tubes collected around 8.7 milliliters of peripheral blood. Comment on this clonotype: Its antigen remains unknown.

The chain employs TRBV3-1 and TRBJ2-6; D not certain. Sequencing was performed on peripheral blood mononuclear cells (PBMCs), taken when the disease was refractory, from a patient treated with antithyroid drugs. This TCR was sampled from a female donor with Graves disease. CDR3 amino acids: CASSHGYSGANVLTF. In DNA form, the CDR3 reads TGTGCCAGCAGCCACGGCTACTCTGGGGCCAACGTCCTGACTTTC.